One T cell receptor (beta chain) is described in this entry. V lost 3 bases to trimming and J lost 4 bases, with 11 bases between them. This CDR3 is built from 14 residues. From germline, CDR1 is LNHDA and CDR2 SQIVND (reference sequence). The data stem from a study of cytotoxic CD8 clonotypes in ibrutinib-treated CLL. Repertoires were generated with immunoSEQ multiplex PCR, while TCRdb's copy carries only in-frame clones and drops some. The data show about 30,000 clones, approximately 62% seen once. The receptor comes from a human donor with chronic lymphocytic leukemia. The chain combines TRBV19 with TRBJ2-3; no clear D gene. This material consisted of PBMCs, taken before ibrutinib treatment. The CDR3, as DNA: TGTGCCAGTAGTATTCCAAACTATCCAGATACGCAGTATTTT. Translating it yields CASSIPNYPDTQYF.